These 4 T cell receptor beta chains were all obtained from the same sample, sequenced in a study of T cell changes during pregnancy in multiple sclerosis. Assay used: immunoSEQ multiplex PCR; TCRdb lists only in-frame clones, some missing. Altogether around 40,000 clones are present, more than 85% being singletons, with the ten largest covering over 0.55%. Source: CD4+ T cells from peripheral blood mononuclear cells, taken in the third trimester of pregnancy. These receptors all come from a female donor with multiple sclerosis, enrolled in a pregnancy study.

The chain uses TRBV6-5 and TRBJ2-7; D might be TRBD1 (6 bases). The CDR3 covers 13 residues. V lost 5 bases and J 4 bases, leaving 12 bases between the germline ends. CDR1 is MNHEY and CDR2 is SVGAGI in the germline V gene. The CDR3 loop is CASSPGHDYEQYF. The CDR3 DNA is TGTGCCAGCAGTCCGGGACACGATTACGAGCAGTACTTC.

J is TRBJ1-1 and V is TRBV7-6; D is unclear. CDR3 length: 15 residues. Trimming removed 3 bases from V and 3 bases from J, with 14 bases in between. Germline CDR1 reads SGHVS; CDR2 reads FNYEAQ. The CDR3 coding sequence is TGTGCCAGCAGCTTGACCCCCAGCGCGGACACTGAAGCTTTCTTT. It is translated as CASSLTPSADTEAFF. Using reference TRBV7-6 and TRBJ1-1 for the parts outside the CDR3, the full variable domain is GAGVSQSPRYKVTKRGQDVALRCDPISGHVSLYWYRQALGQGPEFLTYFNYEAQQDKSGLPNDRFSAERPEGSISTLTIQRTEQRDSAMYRCASSLTPSADTEAFFGQGTRLTVV.

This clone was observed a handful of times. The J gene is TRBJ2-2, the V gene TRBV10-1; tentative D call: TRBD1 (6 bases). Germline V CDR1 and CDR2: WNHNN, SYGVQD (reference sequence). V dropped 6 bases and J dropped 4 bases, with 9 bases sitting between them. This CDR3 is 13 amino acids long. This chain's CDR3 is CASSRDTTGELFF. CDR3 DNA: TGCGCCAGCAGCCGGGACACCACCGGGGAGCTGTTTTTT.

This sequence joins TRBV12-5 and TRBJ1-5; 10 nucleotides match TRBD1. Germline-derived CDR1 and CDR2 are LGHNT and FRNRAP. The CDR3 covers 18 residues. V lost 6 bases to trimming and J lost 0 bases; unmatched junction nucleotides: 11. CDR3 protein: CASGLGTGDSYSNQPQHF. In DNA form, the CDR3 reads TGTGCTAGTGGGCTCGGGACAGGGGATTCCTATAGCAATCAGCCCCAGCATTTT. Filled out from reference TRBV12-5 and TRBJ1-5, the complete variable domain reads DARVTQTPRHKVTEMGQEVTMRCQPILGHNTVFWYRQTMMQGLELLAYFRNRAPLDDSGMPKDRFSAEMPDATLATLKIQPSEPRDSAVYFCASGLGTGDSYSNQPQHFGDGTRLSIL.